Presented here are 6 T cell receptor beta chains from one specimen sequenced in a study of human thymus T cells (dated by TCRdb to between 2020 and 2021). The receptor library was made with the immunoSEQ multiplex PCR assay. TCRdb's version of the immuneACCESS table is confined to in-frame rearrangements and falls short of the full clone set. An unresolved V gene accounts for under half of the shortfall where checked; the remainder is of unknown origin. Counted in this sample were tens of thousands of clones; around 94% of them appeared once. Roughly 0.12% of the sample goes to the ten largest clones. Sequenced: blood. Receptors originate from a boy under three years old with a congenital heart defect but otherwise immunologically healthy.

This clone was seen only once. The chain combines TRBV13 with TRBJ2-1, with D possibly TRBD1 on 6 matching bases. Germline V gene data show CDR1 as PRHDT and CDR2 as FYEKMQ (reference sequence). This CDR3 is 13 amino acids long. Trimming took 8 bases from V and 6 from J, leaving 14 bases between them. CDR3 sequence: CASRRTALNEQFF. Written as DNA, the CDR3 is TGTGCCAGCCGGCGGACAGCCCTCAATGAGCAGTTCTTC.

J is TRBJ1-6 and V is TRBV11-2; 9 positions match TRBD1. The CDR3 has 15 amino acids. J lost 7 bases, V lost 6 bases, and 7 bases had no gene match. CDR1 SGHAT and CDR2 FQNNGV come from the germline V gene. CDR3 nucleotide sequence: TGTGCCAGCAGGCCGGACAGGGGAAGGAATTCACCCCTCCACTTT. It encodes CASRPDRGRNSPLHF.

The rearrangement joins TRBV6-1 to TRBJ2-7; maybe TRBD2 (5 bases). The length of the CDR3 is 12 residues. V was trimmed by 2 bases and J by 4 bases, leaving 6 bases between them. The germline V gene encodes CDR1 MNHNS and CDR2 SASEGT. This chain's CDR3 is CASSERGYEQYF. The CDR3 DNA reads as TGTGCCAGCAGTGAACGGGGTTACGAGCAGTACTTC.

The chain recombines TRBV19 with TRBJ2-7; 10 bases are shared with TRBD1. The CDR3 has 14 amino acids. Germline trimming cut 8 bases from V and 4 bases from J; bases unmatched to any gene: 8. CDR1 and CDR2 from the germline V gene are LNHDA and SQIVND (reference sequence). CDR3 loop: CASGGTGVGYEQYF. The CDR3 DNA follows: TGTGCCAGTGGAGGGACAGGGGTCGGGTACGAGCAGTACTTC.

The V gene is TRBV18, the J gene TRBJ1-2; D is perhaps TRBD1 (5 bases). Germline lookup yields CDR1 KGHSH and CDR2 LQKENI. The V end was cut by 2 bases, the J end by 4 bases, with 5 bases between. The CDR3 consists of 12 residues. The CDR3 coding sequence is TGTGCCAGCTCACCAGGGGGCTATGGCTACACCTTC. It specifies CASSPGGYGYTF.

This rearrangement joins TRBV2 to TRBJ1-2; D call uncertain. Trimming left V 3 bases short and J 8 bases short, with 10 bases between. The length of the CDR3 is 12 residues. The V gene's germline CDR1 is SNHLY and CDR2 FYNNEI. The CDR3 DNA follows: TGTGCCAGCAGTGAGGCGGGGAGGGGCTACACCTTC. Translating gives CASSEAGRGYTF.